A single sample is the source of the 31 T cell receptor beta chains below, sequenced in a study of cytomegalovirus exposure and HLA in healthy donors. Sequencing used immunoSEQ multiplex PCR; TCRdb keeps in-frame clones, though not all of them. Of some 100,000 clones detected, 86% appear once; the ten largest clones hold about 5.3%. The source material was PBMCs. These receptor sequences come from a man between 18 and 29 years old in good health and CMV-seronegative.

V usage is TRBV5-6 and J usage is TRBJ2-3, with 12 bases that match TRBD2. The CDR3 is 17 residues long. The V gene end was trimmed by 4 bases and the J gene end by 9 bases; junction bases not matched to a gene: 15. Germline CDR1 is SGHDT and CDR2 is YYEEEE. CDR3 in amino acids: CASSGRLAGAHPSTQYF. The CDR3 nucleotides read TGTGCCAGCAGCGGGCGACTAGCGGGGGCCCATCCCTCCACGCAGTATTTT. Filled out from reference TRBV5-6 and TRBJ2-3, the complete variable domain reads DAGVTQSPTHLIKTRGQQVTLRCSPKSGHDTVSWYQQALGQGPQFIFQYYEEEERQRGNFPDRFSGHQFPNYSSELNVNALLLGDSALYLCASSGRLAGAHPSTQYFGPGTRLTVL.

The CDR3 sequence is CASSFGGAANYGYTF. In nucleotides, the CDR3 is TGTGCCAGCAGCTTTGGAGGGGCGGCCAACTATGGCTACACCTTC. The chain links TRBV27 to TRBJ1-2, with TRBD1 as a possible D gene (5 bases). This CDR3 has 15 amino acids. The V gene lost 6 bases and the J gene lost 2 bases, with 16 bases spanning the gap. Germline V lookup: CDR1 MNHEY, CDR2 SMNVEV (reference sequence).

The rearrangement uses TRBV5-1 and TRBJ2-1, with 9 bases aligning to TRBD2. CDR3 size: 15 residues. V shed 5 bases and J 8 bases; nucleotides not matched to a gene: 11. Looked up from germline, CDR1 is SGHRS and CDR2 is YFSETQ. CDR3 nucleotides: TGCGCCAGCAGTCCCCCTAGCGGGATTGGGGATGAGCAGTTCTTC. Residues: CASSPPSGIGDEQFF.

This clone has more than one count but fewer than ten. Sequence at one end of the junction differs from germline and may be a read error. V usage is TRBV13 and J usage is TRBJ2-5; D perhaps matches TRBD1 (5 bases). Germline V CDR1 and CDR2: PRHDT, FYEKMQ (reference sequence). This CDR3 is built from 17 residues. DNA for the CDR3: TGTGCCAGCAGCCTAGGTGGTAGGGGTGGGGTCCAAGAGACCCAGTACTTC. Translating gives CASSLGGRGGVQETQYF.

The chain has TRBV29-1 and TRBJ2-7, with D tentatively TRBD2 (5 bases). The germline gives CDR1 SQVTM, CDR2 ANQGSEA. The V gene lost 7 bases and the J gene lost 2 bases, with 15 bases spanning the gap. The CDR3 runs 13 residues. The CDR3 DNA reads as TGCAGCGCTGCGGGTGGCGCTACCTACGAGCAGTACTTC. This gives the protein CSAAGGATYEQYF.

The chain links TRBV7-8 to TRBJ2-3; 7 nucleotides align to TRBD2. The trim removed 2 bases at V and 5 bases at J, leaving 4 bases unmatched. CDR1 is SGHVS and CDR2 is FQNEAQ in the germline V gene. CDR3 length: 14 amino acids. CDR3 sequence reads: CASSLIGTKDTQYF. The DNA for the CDR3 is TGTGCCAGCAGCTTAATAGGGACTAAAGATACGCAGTATTTT.

The J gene is TRBJ2-3, the V gene TRBV4-1, with 9 bases lining up with TRBD1. The trim removed 0 bases at V and 0 bases at J, leaving 4 bases unmatched. In germline, CDR1 is MGHRA, CDR2 YSYEKL. There are 17 residues in the CDR3. CDR3 coding DNA: TGCGCCAGCAGCCAAGATGGAGGGACAGGGAGCACAGATACGCAGTATTTT. Its translation is CASSQDGGTGSTDTQYF.

This chain uses TRBV19 with TRBJ2-5, with TRBD1 matching 9 bases. From germline, CDR1 is LNHDA and CDR2 SQIVND (reference sequence). The CDR3 runs 16 residues. Trimming at V came to 4 bases and at J to 4 bases, leaving 10 bases not matched to a gene. As DNA, the CDR3 is TGTGCCAGTAGTACCTGGACAGGGGCCGTTGGAGAGACCCAGTACTTC. Translating gives CASSTWTGAVGETQYF.

This clone was seen more than once but under ten times. The chain joins TRBV6-4 to TRBJ1-1, with 10 bases aligning to TRBD1. The germline V gene encodes CDR1 MRHNA and CDR2 SNTAGT. The V gene end was trimmed by 6 bases and the J gene end by 4 bases; junction bases not matched to a gene: 8. This CDR3 has 15 amino acids. CDR3 in amino acids: CASSDTRTGGTEAFF. CDR3 DNA sequence: TGTGCCAGCAGCGACACACGGACAGGGGGCACTGAAGCTTTCTTT.

This chain joins TRBV27 and TRBJ1-6; 7 nucleotides agree with TRBD1. V lost 2 bases to trimming and J lost 10 bases; unmatched junction nucleotides: 8. The length of the CDR3 is 15 residues. Germline-derived CDR1 and CDR2 are MNHEY and SMNVEV (reference sequence). DNA of the CDR3: TGTGCCAGCAGTTTACAAGAACAGGGGCGATCACCCCTCCACTTT. It encodes CASSLQEQGRSPLHF.

This clone has only one observation. The V gene is TRBV15, the J gene TRBJ1-3; 10 bases agree with TRBD1. The V gene end was trimmed by 2 bases and the J gene end by 2 bases; junction bases not matched to a gene: 9. This CDR3 is 18 amino acids long. Looked up from germline, CDR1 is LNHNV and CDR2 is YYDKDF (reference sequence). The CDR3: CATSRYRAGQGPGNTIYF. For the CDR3, the DNA is TGTGCCACCAGCAGATACCGAGCGGGACAGGGGCCTGGAAACACCATATATTTT.

The chain carries TRBV20-1 and TRBJ2-7; perhaps TRBD1 as D (6 bases). Trimming cost V 6 bases and J 4 bases, with 10 bases left between them. Germline assignment: CDR1 DFQATT and CDR2 SNEGSKA (reference sequence). This CDR3 contains 11 residues. The CDR3 nucleotides are TGCAGTGCCCGACAGGAATACGAGCAGTACTTC. It specifies CSARQEYEQYF.

J is TRBJ2-5 and V is TRBV10-1; 7 nucleotides match TRBD1. Germline trimming cut 9 bases from V and 3 bases from J; bases unmatched to any gene: 4. Per germline, CDR1 WNHNN and CDR2 SYGVQD (reference sequence). The CDR3 sequence is 12 residues long. CDR3 residues: CARGDRKETQYF. DNA for the CDR3: TGCGCCAGGGGGGACAGAAAAGAGACCCAGTACTTC.

This chain joins TRBV19 and TRBJ1-5, with TRBD1 identical over 8 bases. V shed 5 bases and J 11 bases; nucleotides not matched to a gene: 14. The CDR3 length is 15 residues. The germline V gene encodes CDR1 LNHDA and CDR2 SQIVND (reference sequence). CDR3 nucleotide sequence: TGTGCCAGTAGTCGGGACAGGCCCCCCGGGTTGTCCCAGCATTTT. Translation: CASSRDRPPGLSQHF.

The rearrangement links TRBV11-2 to TRBJ2-1; TRBD2 matches 10 bases. After removal of 5 bases from V and 3 bases from J, the junction contained 10 bases not matched to a gene. Germline V CDR1 and CDR2: SGHAT, FQNNGV. The length of the CDR3 is 17 residues. CDR3 bases: TGTGCCAGCAGCCCAACACTAGCGGGGCCAATCTACAATGAGCAGTTCTTC. Amino acids: CASSPTLAGPIYNEQFF.

V usage is TRBV9 and J usage is TRBJ2-3, with TRBD2 identical over 14 bases. The CDR3 covers 17 residues. V was pared by 4 bases and J by 3 bases, with 7 bases of the junction left unmatched. Germline V gene sequence: CDR1 SGDLS, CDR2 YYNGEE. This CDR3 is CASSSRLAGGPTDTQYF. CDR3 coding DNA: TGTGCCAGCAGCTCAAGACTAGCGGGGGGGCCGACAGATACGCAGTATTTT.

The chain has TRBV6-1 and TRBJ1-4, with D perhaps matching TRBD1 (6 bases). V lost 10 bases and J 2 bases, leaving 14 bases between the germline ends. The length of the CDR3 is 14 residues. In germline, CDR1 is MNHNS, CDR2 SASEGT. In nucleotides, the CDR3 is TGTGCCACAAACAGGGACGGCACTAATGAAAAACTGTTTTTT. It translates to CATNRDGTNEKLFF.

The V call is TRBV5-4, the J call TRBJ2-3, with 8 nucleotides matching TRBD2. The CDR3 covers 16 residues. Germline V CDR1 and CDR2: SGHNT, YYREEE (reference sequence). V was pared by 1 base and J by 4 bases, with 8 bases of the junction left unmatched. CDR3 coding DNA: TGTGCCAGCAGCTTGTCGGGGGGGAGGGGAGCAGATACGCAGTATTTT. Its translation: CASSLSGGRGADTQYF.

The chain combines TRBV6-1 with TRBJ2-2, with 7 positions matching TRBD2. J was trimmed by 7 bases and V by 5 bases; bases with no gene match: 4. The length of the CDR3 is 13 residues. Looked up from germline, CDR1 is MNHNS and CDR2 is SASEGT. In nucleotides, the CDR3 is TGTGCCAGCAGTAAGCGGGACGGCGGGGAGCTGTTTTTT. Amino acid sequence: CASSKRDGGELFF.

This rearrangement joins TRBV4-1 to TRBJ1-2; D ambiguous. The CDR3 extends over 15 amino acids. Germline V CDR1 and CDR2: MGHRA, YSYEKL. Trimming took off 0 bases at V and 3 bases at J, with 11 bases between the two ends. The CDR3 region has the DNA TGCGCCAGCAGCCAAGATCAGGTTACAGACTATGGCTACACCTTC. This codes for CASSQDQVTDYGYTF.

V usage is TRBV9 and J usage is TRBJ2-2; TRBD2 agrees at 9 bases. Losses at the gene ends were 0 bases for V and 4 bases for J; bases not matched to a gene: 4. Looked up from germline, CDR1 is SGDLS and CDR2 is YYNGEE. The CDR3 consists of 16 residues. The CDR3 loop reads CASSVASGGTTGELFF. In nucleotides, the CDR3 is TGTGCCAGCAGCGTAGCGAGCGGGGGGACCACCGGGGAGCTGTTTTTT.

The CDR3 nucleotides are TGTGCCAGCAGTTATTTTGGGACAGGGGTTTTCTTGAATGAGCAGTTCTTC. This sequence encodes CASSYFGTGVFLNEQFF. V usage is TRBV27 and J usage is TRBJ2-1; 10 nucleotides line up with TRBD1. V lost 4 bases to trimming and J lost 7 bases; unmatched junction nucleotides: 13. Germline loops: CDR1 MNHEY, CDR2 SMNVEV (reference sequence). CDR3 length: 17 amino acids.

This clone was recorded a few times. This rearrangement joins TRBV30 to TRBJ1-1, with unresolved D. Trimming stripped 2 bases from V and 8 bases from J, with 15 bases between. The CDR3 spans 13 residues. Germline CDR1 reads GTSNPN; CDR2 reads SVGIG (reference sequence). CDR3 DNA: TGTGCCTGGAGTCGGATCCGAGGTTCGGAAGCTTTCTTT. This codes for CAWSRIRGSEAFF.

The chain links TRBV7-9 to TRBJ2-2; 9 nucleotides agree with TRBD1. Trimming cost V 5 bases and J 5 bases; bases outside gene matches: 9. CDR1 SEHNR and CDR2 FQNEAQ come from the germline V gene (reference sequence). This CDR3 spans 16 amino acids. CDR3 protein: CASSPRTGERTGELFF. CDR3 DNA sequence: TGTGCCAGCAGCCCGCGGACAGGGGAGAGGACCGGGGAGCTGTTTTTT.

This clone occurred once. CDR3 protein: CASSSEVPRETQYF. In DNA, the CDR3 is TGTGCCAGCAGTTCAGAGGTACCCCGAGAGACCCAGTACTTC. This chain joins TRBV6-6 and TRBJ2-5; D uncertain. CDR1 and CDR2 (germline): MNHNY, SVGAGI (reference sequence). Trimming removed 4 bases from V and 4 bases from J, with 13 bases in between. The CDR3 loop spans 14 amino acids.

This chain's CDR3 is CASSFPGTEAFF. CDR3 DNA: TGCGCCAGCAGCTTCCCGGGGACTGAAGCTTTCTTT. This chain connects TRBV5-1 to TRBJ1-1; D remains unclear. The V and J ends lost 2 bases and 5 bases respectively, with 7 bases between them. This CDR3 has 12 amino acids. Per the germline V gene, CDR1 is SGHRS and CDR2 is YFSETQ. The variable domain in full, completed from reference TRBV5-1 and TRBJ1-1, reads KAGVTQTPRYLIKTRGQQVTLSCSPISGHRSVSWYQQTPGQGLQFLFEYFSETQRNKGNFPGRFSGRQFSNSRSEMNVSTLELGDSALYLCASSFPGTEAFFGQGTRLTVV.

CDR3 in DNA: TGTGCCAGCAGTTACAACTACGAGCAGTACTTC. Translated, it gives CASSYNYEQYF. The chain couples TRBV2 to TRBJ2-7; D remains unclear. Germline V CDR1 and CDR2: SNHLY, FYNNEI. The ends were cut back, 5 bases at V and 3 bases at J, with 5 bases in the middle. The CDR3 has 11 residues.

V gene TRBV2 combines with J gene TRBJ2-1, with D tentatively TRBD2 (6 bases). Germline V gene data show CDR1 as SNHLY and CDR2 as FYNNEI. V was pared by 2 bases and J by 4 bases, with 12 bases between. This CDR3 comprises 15 residues. This chain's CDR3 is CASSERGNSYNEQFF. The DNA of the CDR3 is TGTGCCAGCAGTGAACGGGGGAATAGTTACAATGAGCAGTTCTTC.

J is TRBJ2-7 and V is TRBV30; a possible D gene is TRBD1 (6 bases). The CDR3 is made up of 12 amino acids. Per germline, CDR1 GTSNPN and CDR2 SVGIG (reference sequence). CDR3 bases: TGTGCTTCTGACAGGAGACCCTACGAGCAGTACTTC. It is translated as CASDRRPYEQYF.

This chain uses TRBV30 with TRBJ2-3, with 15 bases lining up with TRBD2. Germline V lookup: CDR1 GTSNPN, CDR2 SVGIG (reference sequence). V shed 0 bases, J shed 6 bases, and the junction held 10 bases outside the gene matches. The CDR3 is 18 amino acids. The CDR3 DNA reads as TGTGCCTGGAGTGTAAGGGGACTAGCGGGGGGAACCTGGGATACGCAGTATTTT. Protein: CAWSVRGLAGGTWDTQYF.

The V gene is TRBV11-2, the J gene TRBJ2-6; TRBD2 matches 8 bases. V dropped 1 base and J dropped 7; count of bases not matched to a gene: 3. The CDR3 is 15 residues long. In germline, CDR1 is SGHAT, CDR2 FQNNGV. CDR3 bases: TGTGCCAGCAGCTTAGCGGGAGGGACTGCCAACGTCCTGACTTTC. Its protein product is CASSLAGGTANVLTF.